The TCR beta chain under discussion was sequenced for a study of Ad26.COV2.S vaccination and SARS-CoV-2 variants. Study overall: Ad26.COV2.S was injected intramuscularly once or twice, 56 days apart.

This CDR3 comprises 16 residues. Per the germline V gene, CDR1 is SEHNR and CDR2 is FQNEAQ (reference sequence). Losses at the gene ends were 5 bases for V and 3 bases for J; bases not matched to a gene: 8. Profiling relied on immunoSEQ multiplex PCR, and the TCRdb table lists in-frame clones only, not all of them. Among about 350,000 clones, about 87% were seen once, and the ten largest hold around 6.6%. This sample's treatment: around 19 received Ad26.COV2.S at low or high dose, single or two shots; about 5 received placebo; per-sample allocation not given. Specimen acquisition occurred on day 63 following the initial vaccine or placebo injection.

The TCR sequence derives from a person between 18 and 59 years old who received the Ad26.COV2.S COVID-19 vaccine or a placebo. The V and J genes are TRBV7-9 and TRBJ2-3; 10 bases are a match to TRBD2. The source material was peripheral blood, sampled in a trial of Ad26.COV2.S vaccine versus placebo. Written as DNA, the CDR3 is TGTGCCAGCAGCACCCAGGGACTAGCGACGACAGATACGCAGTATTTT. This gives the protein CASSTQGLATTDTQYF. The variable domain in full, completed from reference TRBV7-9 and TRBJ2-3, reads DTGVSQNPRHKITKRGQNVTFRCDPISEHNRLYWYRQTLGQGPEFLTYFQNEAQLEKSRLLSDRFSAERPKGSFSTLEIQRTEQGDSAMYLCASSTQGLATTDTQYFGPGTRLTVL.